This entry features one T cell receptor beta chain sequence. Antigen unknown. The source of the sample is a study of cytomegalovirus exposure and HLA in healthy donors. Study-level points and caveats: Analysis was carried out at a later point, and it linked a missense DCLRE1C variant to TCR beta V- and J-gene trimming.

It was with 60 Vbeta and 13 Jbeta primers that the PCR ran. Using immunoSEQ multiplex PCR, the repertoire was profiled, and TCRdb retains in-frame clones only, with some absent. The sample lists some 120,000 clones; approximately 69% were seen once. The CDR3 sequence is 14 residues long. Germline V lookup: CDR1 SGHVS, CDR2 FQNEAQ. V shed 4 bases and J 7 bases; nucleotides not matched to a gene: 2. The sequenced material came from PBMCs. The V and J genes are TRBV7-8 and TRBJ2-1; 12 bases align to TRBD2. The receptor comes from a middle-aged man in good health and CMV-seropositive. CDR3 DNA: TGTGCCAGCAGCTACGGACTAGCGGGGAATGAGCAGTTCTTC. Translating gives CASSYGLAGNEQFF.